The 18 T cell receptor beta chains presented below share a single source sample, sequenced in a study of CD8 T cells in ankylosing spondylitis. Notes on the study in general: Seemingly characteristic of ankylosing spondylitis blood was a TCR beta motif consisting of several highly homologous variants.

TCRdb ran MiXCR on the 5' RACE reads and lists one entry per CDR3 protein. The top ten hold about 0.49% of the sample, which has 800,000 to 900,000 distinct CDR3 sequences, approximately 12% seen once. The antigens of these receptors remain unknown. Sequencing used blood, either unsorted or a sorted T cell fraction (not recorded which). These receptors originate from a male donor with ankylosing spondylitis.

The rearrangement links TRBV4-1 to TRBJ1-2, with 8 bases identical to TRBD1. J lost 3 bases, V lost 0 bases, and 6 bases had no gene match. The CDR3 consists of 16 residues. Germline CDR1 reads MGHRA; CDR2 reads YSYEKL. Here the CDR3 DNA reads TGCGCCAGCAGCCAAGAACTCCCAGGGGGCGACTATGGCTACACCTTC. It specifies CASSQELPGGDYGYTF.

The chain joins TRBV20-1 to TRBJ2-4; 7 positions match TRBD1. Germline lookup yields CDR1 DFQATT and CDR2 SNEGSKA (reference sequence). CDR3 size: 15 residues. V was pared by 5 bases and J by 3 bases, with 10 bases of the junction left unmatched. In DNA, the CDR3 is TGCAGTGCTCATCCGACAGGGAGAGTCAAAAACATTCAGTACTTC. Protein: CSAHPTGRVKNIQYF.

This clonotype has only a few counts. This chain links TRBV6-5 with TRBJ2-7; D tentatively reads TRBD1 or TRBD2 (5 bases each). V was trimmed by 3 bases and J by 3 bases, leaving 12 bases between them. CDR3 length: 14 amino acids. Germline V gene sequence: CDR1 MNHEY, CDR2 SVGAGI. CDR3 protein: CASSYRDPGYEQYF. In DNA form, the CDR3 reads TGTGCCAGCAGTTATCGGGACCCTGGCTACGAGCAGTACTTC.

V is TRBV27 and J is TRBJ1-5; 7 bases agree with TRBD1. The germline CDR1 and CDR2 sequences are MNHEY and SMNVEV (reference sequence). The length of the CDR3 is 14 residues. Trimming cost V 3 bases and J 7 bases; bases outside gene matches: 6. The CDR3 reads CASSFRQGGQPQHF. The CDR3, as DNA: TGTGCCAGCAGTTTCAGACAGGGCGGGCAGCCCCAGCATTTT.

The genes are TRBV6-2 or TRBV6-3 and TRBJ2-1, with TRBD2 identical over 15 bases. This CDR3 contains 15 residues. Per germline, CDR1 MNHEY and CDR2 SVGEGT. J was trimmed by 12 bases and V by 6 bases; bases with no gene match: 9. Here the CDR3 DNA reads TGTGCCAGCAGCCTCCCGGGACTAGCGGGAGGTGGGCAGTTCTTC. This sequence encodes CASSLPGLAGGGQFF.

The chain has TRBV7-2 and TRBJ2-6, with unresolved D. Trimming removed 1 base from V and 4 bases from J, with 11 bases in between. Germline assignment: CDR1 SGHTA and CDR2 FQGNSA. There are 16 residues in the CDR3. Here the CDR3 reads CASSLELRRGANVLTF. In nucleotides, the CDR3 is TGTGCCAGCAGCTTAGAACTCCGCAGGGGGGCCAACGTCCTGACTTTC.

The chain has TRBV5-4 and TRBJ1-2; D remains unclear. Germline CDR1 is SGHNT and CDR2 is YYREEE (reference sequence). The CDR3 covers 12 residues. The V and J ends lost 1 base and 6 bases respectively, with 7 bases between them. The CDR3 reads CASSLYENGYTF. The CDR3 nucleotides are TGTGCCAGCAGCTTGTACGAAAATGGCTACACCTTC. Based on the CDR3 plus reference TRBV5-4 and TRBJ1-2, the full variable domain is ETGVTQSPTHLIKTRGQQVTLRCSSQSGHNTVSWYQQALGQGPQFIFQYYREEENGRGNFPPRFSGLQFPNYSSELNVNALELDDSALYLCASSLYENGYTFGSGTRLTVV.

V usage is TRBV6-1 and J usage is TRBJ1-5; 8 bases are a match to TRBD1. CDR1 MNHNS and CDR2 SASEGT come from the germline V gene. The CDR3 is 15 residues long. The junction had 6 bases not matched to a gene; V was cut back by 8 bases and J by 0 bases. CDR3 nucleotide sequence: TGTGCCAGCGGACAGGGAGGGAATAGCAATCAGCCCCAGCATTTT. Translation: CASGQGGNSNQPQHF.

This clonotype appeared a few times. The V and J genes are TRBV7-9 and TRBJ2-7; 10 bases map to TRBD2. The CDR3 extends over 16 amino acids. J was trimmed by 9 bases and V by 1 base; bases with no gene match: 12. CDR1 SEHNR and CDR2 FQNEAQ come from the germline V gene (reference sequence). In DNA, the CDR3 is TGTGCCAGCAGCTTAGTATGGCTAGCGGGAGATTCGGGGCAGTACTTC. Protein: CASSLVWLAGDSGQYF.

The chain couples TRBV20-1 to TRBJ2-1; 9 nucleotides align to TRBD2. This CDR3 is 12 amino acids long. Germline CDR1 and CDR2: DFQATT and SNEGSKA (reference sequence). Here the CDR3 reads CRPRGGRNEQFF. In nucleotides, the CDR3 is TGCAGACCGCGGGGGGGCCGCAATGAGCAGTTCTTC.

This clonotype was picked up a small number of times. The V call is TRBV5-8, the J call TRBJ2-3; 13 bases line up with TRBD2. The CDR3 consists of 17 residues. CDR1 and CDR2 (germline): SGHTS, YDEGEE. V shed 2 bases and J 1 base; nucleotides not matched to a gene: 4. The DNA for the CDR3 is TGTGCCAGCAGCTTCGGCGGACTAGCGGGGGGCACAGATACGCAGTATTTT. Amino acids: CASSFGGLAGGTDTQYF. Supplemented by reference TRBV5-8 and TRBJ2-3, the full variable domain reads EAGVTQSPTHLIKTRGQQATLRCSPISGHTSVYWYQQALGLGLQFLLWYDEGEERNRGNFPPRFSGRQFPNYSSELNVNALELEDSALYLCASSFGGLAGGTDTQYFGPGTRLTVL.

The table lists this clonotype with a few counts. The CDR3 here is CSARGPLLGEQYF. The CDR3 DNA sequence: TGCAGTGCTAGAGGCCCATTGTTAGGAGAGCAGTACTTC. The chain combines TRBV20-1 with TRBJ2-7; D remains ambiguous. The CDR3 totals 13 residues. Looked up from germline, CDR1 is DFQATT and CDR2 is SNEGSKA (reference sequence). Trimming cost V 1 base and J 7 bases, with 14 bases left between them.

This clonotype was recorded a few times. The junction departs from germline at one end; a sequencing error may be responsible. The rearrangement joins TRBV7-2 to TRBJ2-7, with 7 bases identical to TRBD1. This CDR3 is 12 amino acids long. From germline, CDR1 is SGHTA and CDR2 FQGNSA. The CDR3 nucleotides read TGTGCCAGCAGCGTGCCGACAGGGAATCGAGTCTTC. This codes for CASSVPTGNRVF. Supplemented by reference TRBV7-2 and TRBJ2-7, the full variable domain reads GAGVSQSPSNKVTEKGKDVELRCDPISGHTALYWYRQSLGQGLEFLIYFQGNSAPDKSGLPSDRFSAERTGGSVSTLTIQRTQQEDSAVYLCASSVPTGNRVFGPGTRLTVT.

This rearrangement joins TRBV5-1 to TRBJ2-7, with 16 bases identical to TRBD2. Germline lookup yields CDR1 SGHRS and CDR2 YFSETQ. The CDR3 loop spans 17 amino acids. Trimming took 5 bases from V and 7 from J; bases not matched to a gene: 12. DNA for the CDR3: TGCGCCAGCAGACCGGGACTAGCGGGAGGGTTTAGCGAGGAGCAGTACTTC. This encodes CASRPGLAGGFSEEQYF.

The chain uses TRBV6-2 or TRBV6-3 and TRBJ2-3, with 10 nucleotides matching TRBD2. Germline V gives CDR1 MNHEY, CDR2 SVGEGT. With V trimmed by 3 bases and J by 0 bases, 15 bases remained unmatched. The CDR3 length is 20 residues. Written as DNA, the CDR3 is TGTGCCAGCAGTTATAGGACTAGCGGATTGAAGTCTGCTAGCACAGATACGCAGTATTTT. Protein product: CASSYRTSGLKSASTDTQYF.

The table lists this clonotype with a few counts. The V gene is TRBV7-2, the J gene TRBJ2-3; D might be TRBD1 (5 bases). The CDR3 spans 14 residues. V lost 5 bases to trimming and J lost 5 bases, with 14 bases between them. Germline V lookup: CDR1 SGHTA, CDR2 FQGNSA. CDR3 sequence: CASSRQGLVDTQYF. The CDR3 DNA sequence: TGTGCCAGCAGCCGGCAGGGTCTGGTAGATACGCAGTATTTT.

This clonotype was recorded a few times. The chain carries TRBV28 and TRBJ2-3; TRBD2 aligns across 9 bases. The ends lost 6 bases at V and 7 bases at J; junction bases unmatched: 8. This CDR3 has 14 residues. The germline V gene has CDR1 MDHEN and CDR2 SYDVKM. This CDR3 reads CASRVGTSLHTQYF. In nucleotides, the CDR3 is TGTGCCAGCAGGGTCGGGACTAGCCTCCATACGCAGTATTTT. The variable domain in full, completed from reference TRBV28 and TRBJ2-3, reads DVKVTQSSRYLVKRTGEKVFLECVQDMDHENMFWYRQDPGLGLRLIYFSYDVKMKEKGDIPEGYSVSREKKERFSLILESASTNQTSMYLCASRVGTSLHTQYFGPGTRLTVL.

In its sample, this clonotype was seen a few times. The chain has TRBV7-9 and TRBJ2-3; D remains ambiguous. Trimming left V 4 bases short and J 2 bases short, with 10 bases between. CDR3 length: 14 residues. Germline V gene data show CDR1 as SEHNR and CDR2 as FQNEAQ (reference sequence). CDR3 sequence: CASSSGLFTDTQYF. The CDR3 DNA reads TGTGCCAGCAGCTCGGGCCTATTCACAGATACGCAGTATTTT.